Following are 2 T cell receptor beta chains from one sample sequenced in a study of lymphopenia after photon versus proton radiotherapy. This table comes from immunoSEQ multiplex PCR, and its TCRdb copy is limited to in-frame clones, with some not included. The sample yields roughly 30,000 clones, 75% to 90% seen once. This sample comprised peripheral blood, obtained from a patient treated with photon-based radiotherapy. The receptor set was obtained from a woman aged 45-60 years with pancreatic cancer.

This clone was seen once. The chain joins TRBV18 to TRBJ1-1; D might be TRBD1 (6 bases). The V gene lost 4 bases and the J gene lost 7 bases, with 10 bases spanning the gap. The CDR3 contains 12 residues. Germline assignment: CDR1 KGHSH and CDR2 LQKENI. CDR3 DNA sequence: TGTGCCAGCTCACTAACAGGGTTTGAAGCTTTCTTT. Translated: CASSLTGFEAFF.

The genes are TRBV4-1 and TRBJ2-3; 9 bases agree with TRBD1. V lost 1 base, J lost 3 bases, and 5 bases stayed unmatched. CDR3 length: 16 residues. Germline V CDR1 and CDR2: MGHRA, YSYEKL. The CDR3, as DNA: TGCGCCAGCAGCCAAGGATTGGACAGGGGTACAGATACGCAGTATTTT. Translation gives CASSQGLDRGTDTQYF.